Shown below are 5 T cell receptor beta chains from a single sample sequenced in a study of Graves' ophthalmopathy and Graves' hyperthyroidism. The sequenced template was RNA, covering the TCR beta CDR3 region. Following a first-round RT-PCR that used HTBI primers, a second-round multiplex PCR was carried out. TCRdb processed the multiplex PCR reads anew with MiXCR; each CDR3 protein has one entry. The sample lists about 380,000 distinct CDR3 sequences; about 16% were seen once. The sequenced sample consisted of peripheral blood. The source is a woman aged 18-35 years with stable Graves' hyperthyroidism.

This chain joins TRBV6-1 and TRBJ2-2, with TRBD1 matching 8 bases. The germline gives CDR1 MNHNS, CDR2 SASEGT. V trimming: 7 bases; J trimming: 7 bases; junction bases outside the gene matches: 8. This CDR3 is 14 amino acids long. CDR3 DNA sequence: TGTGCCAGCATCTGGACAGGGTTGGTCGGGGAGCTGTTTTTT. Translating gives CASIWTGLVGELFF.

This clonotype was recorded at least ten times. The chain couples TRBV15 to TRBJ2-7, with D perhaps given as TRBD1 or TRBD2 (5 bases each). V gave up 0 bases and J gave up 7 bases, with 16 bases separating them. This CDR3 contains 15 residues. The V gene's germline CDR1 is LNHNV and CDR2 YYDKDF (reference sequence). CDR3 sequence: CATSRDMGLAGEQYF. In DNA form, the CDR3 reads TGTGCCACCAGCAGAGATATGGGGCTAGCTGGAGAGCAGTACTTC.

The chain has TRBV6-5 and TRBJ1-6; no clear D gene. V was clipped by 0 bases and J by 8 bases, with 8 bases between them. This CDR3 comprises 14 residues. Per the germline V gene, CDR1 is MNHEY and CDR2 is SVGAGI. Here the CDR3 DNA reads TGTGCCAGCAGTTACTCACCGGGAGATTCACCCCTCCACTTT. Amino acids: CASSYSPGDSPLHF.

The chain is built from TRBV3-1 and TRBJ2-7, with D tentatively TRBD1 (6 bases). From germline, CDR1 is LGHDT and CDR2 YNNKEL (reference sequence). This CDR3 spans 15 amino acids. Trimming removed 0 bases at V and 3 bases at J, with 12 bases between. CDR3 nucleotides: TGTGCCAGCAGCCAAGAGGCTAGCAGGGGCTACGAGCAGTACTTC. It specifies CASSQEASRGYEQYF.

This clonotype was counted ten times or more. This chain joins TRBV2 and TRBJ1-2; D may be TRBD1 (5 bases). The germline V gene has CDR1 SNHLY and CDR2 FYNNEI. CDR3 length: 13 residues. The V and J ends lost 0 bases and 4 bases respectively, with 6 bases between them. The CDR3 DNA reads TGTGCCAGCAGTGAAGCGGGGGGCTATGGCTACACCTTC. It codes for CASSEAGGYGYTF.